A single sample gave rise to the 29 T cell receptor beta chains below, sequenced in a study of tumour-infiltrating T cells in Burkitt lymphoma. Data came from immunoSEQ multiplex PCR; TCRdb stores just in-frame clones and leaves some out. The data show 1,800 or so clones, 15% to 20% seen once. Sequencing was carried out using tumor tissue. Receptors originate from a human donor with diffuse large B-cell lymphoma.

This clone was observed a handful of times. The CDR3 region has the DNA TGTGCCAGCTCACCACTGACAGGGGGAGCGGAAAAACTGTTTTTT. This sequence encodes CASSPLTGGAEKLFF. The chain links TRBV18 to TRBJ1-4, with TRBD1 identical over 9 bases. The germline gives CDR1 KGHSH, CDR2 LQKENI. J gave up 8 bases and V 1 base, and 5 bases lay outside the gene matches. The CDR3 is made up of 15 amino acids.

J is TRBJ2-7 and V is TRBV10-3; the D gene is possibly TRBD2 (5 bases). Germline V gene lookup returns CDR1 ENHRY and CDR2 SYGVKD. V was clipped by 0 bases and J by 3 bases, with 18 bases between them. The CDR3 covers 17 residues. The CDR3 spells CAISESFGKAGHYEQYF. The CDR3 DNA is TGTGCCATCAGTGAGTCCTTCGGGAAAGCCGGTCACTACGAGCAGTACTTC.

The chain joins TRBV5-1 to TRBJ2-7, with TRBD1 matching over 8 bases. Trimming at V came to 4 bases and at J to 1 base, leaving 1 base not matched to a gene. The CDR3 covers 13 residues. The V gene's germline CDR1 is SGHRS and CDR2 YFSETQ. The CDR3 bases are TGCGCCAGCAGCAGGGACAGGTCCTACGAGCAGTACTTC. As protein: CASSRDRSYEQYF.

This sequence joins TRBV6-1 and TRBJ2-7, with 8 nucleotides matching TRBD1. Losses at the gene ends were 4 bases for V and 2 bases for J; bases not matched to a gene: 4. The V gene's germline CDR1 is MNHNS and CDR2 SASEGT. The CDR3 totals 14 residues. The CDR3 DNA sequence: TGTGCCAGCAGTGGTCAGGGGGCAGCCTACGAGCAGTACTTC. As protein: CASSGQGAAYEQYF.

The chain combines TRBV5-1 with TRBJ1-1; no reliable D call. The CDR3 contains 13 residues. V lost 0 bases, J lost 0 bases, and 3 bases lay in between. The germline gives CDR1 SGHRS, CDR2 YFSETQ. CDR3 in DNA: TGCGCCAGCAGCTTGGTTTTGAACACTGAAGCTTTCTTT. Translating it yields CASSLVLNTEAFF.

The chain employs TRBV27 and TRBJ2-5; 8 bases line up with TRBD2. This CDR3 region has 15 residues. V was clipped by 5 bases and J by 5 bases; unmatched bases: 10. Germline V gene lookup returns CDR1 MNHEY and CDR2 SMNVEV (reference sequence). CDR3 sequence: CASSHYLRGAETQYF. The CDR3 DNA sequence: TGTGCCAGCAGTCATTATCTGCGGGGGGCGGAGACCCAGTACTTC.

In its sample, this clone ranks as large (0.1 to 1%). The CDR3 DNA sequence: TGTGCCACCAGGGGCCAGCTTGGGAACATTCAGTACTTC. Amino acids: CATRGQLGNIQYF. The J gene is TRBJ2-4, the V gene TRBV15; D ambiguous. Trimming left V 6 bases short and J 7 bases short, with 13 bases between. Germline CDR1 is LNHNV and CDR2 is YYDKDF (reference sequence). This CDR3 is built from 13 residues.

The CDR3 sequence: CASSVAVSGQPQHF. The CDR3 bases are TGTGCCAGCAGCGTAGCGGTGTCAGGTCAGCCCCAGCATTTT. This chain connects TRBV9 to TRBJ1-5, with D unclear. V lost 0 bases and J 6 bases, leaving 10 bases between the germline ends. The CDR3 covers 14 residues. Germline V gene lookup returns CDR1 SGDLS and CDR2 YYNGEE.

This chain connects TRBV9 to TRBJ2-1; TRBD2 agrees at 11 bases. The CDR3 length is 15 residues. Trimming cost V 4 bases and J 6 bases; bases outside gene matches: 6. CDR1 and CDR2 (germline): SGDLS, YYNGEE. CDR3 amino acids: CASSSLAGGPNEQFF. CDR3 bases: TGTGCCAGCAGCTCCCTAGCGGGGGGCCCCAATGAGCAGTTCTTC.

V is TRBV6-5 and J is TRBJ1-1, with D unresolved. The CDR3 length is 14 residues. With 6 bases removed from V and 3 bases from J, the gap between germline ends came to 14 bases. The germline V gene has CDR1 MNHEY and CDR2 SVGAGI. The CDR3 here is CASSPSTFDTEAFF. The CDR3 DNA reads as TGTGCCAGCAGCCCGAGTACCTTTGACACTGAAGCTTTCTTT.

The chain is built from TRBV7-9 and TRBJ1-1; D might be TRBD1 (6 bases). Trimming took 1 base from V and 10 from J, leaving 7 bases between them. The length of the CDR3 is 11 residues. Looked up from germline, CDR1 is SEHNR and CDR2 is FQNEAQ (reference sequence). This CDR3 reads CASSLGGGAFF. The CDR3 DNA reads TGTGCCAGCAGCTTAGGAGGGGGAGCTTTCTTT. Supplemented by reference TRBV7-9 and TRBJ1-1, the full variable domain reads DTGVSQNPRHKITKRGQNVTFRCDPISEHNRLYWYRQTLGQGPEFLTYFQNEAQLEKSRLLSDRFSAERPKGSFSTLEIQRTEQGDSAMYLCASSLGGGAFFGQGTRLTVV.

This clone was found a few times. The V gene is TRBV2, the J gene TRBJ1-1; D unresolved. The CDR3 totals 13 residues. Trimming pared 8 bases from V and 0 bases from J, leaving 10 bases between. Per the germline V gene, CDR1 is SNHLY and CDR2 is FYNNEI. The CDR3 loop is CASFPLMNTEAFF. The CDR3 DNA is TGTGCCAGCTTTCCCCTAATGAACACTGAAGCTTTCTTT.

CDR3 amino acids: CASSGTQRDYTF. CDR3 in DNA: TGTGCCAGCTCCGGGACCCAGAGGGACTACACCTTC. The chain combines TRBV2 with TRBJ1-2; TRBD1 is a possible D gene (5 bases). The germline V gene encodes CDR1 SNHLY and CDR2 FYNNEI. V gave up 8 bases and J gave up 10 bases, with 17 bases separating them. The CDR3 consists of 12 residues.

Only one count was recorded for this clone. This sequence joins TRBV5-8 and TRBJ1-1; weak D call: TRBD1 (5 bases). The CDR3 covers 14 residues. Germline CDR1 SGHTS, CDR2 YDEGEE. Deletions cut 0 bases from V and 4 bases from J, with 10 bases between. Here the CDR3 DNA reads TGTGCCAGCAGCTTGGGGGGGGTCCGCACTGAAGCTTTCTTT. It specifies CASSLGGVRTEAFF.

This chain uses TRBV2 with TRBJ2-2; D not certain. Germline V lookup: CDR1 SNHLY, CDR2 FYNNEI. The CDR3 length is 12 residues. Trimming cost V 9 bases and J 1 base, with 6 bases left between them. The DNA of the CDR3 is TGTGCCAGGACAAAGAACACCGGGGAGCTGTTTTTT. Translating it yields CARTKNTGELFF.

This rearrangement joins TRBV10-3 to TRBJ1-2; a possible D gene is TRBD1 (5 bases). This CDR3 region has 13 residues. Germline-derived CDR1 and CDR2 are ENHRY and SYGVKD. The germline V and J ends were trimmed by 2 bases and 5 bases, with 9 bases remaining between them. The CDR3 DNA reads TGTGCCATCAGTGAGCCAGGGCGTTATGGCTACACCTTC. Translating it yields CAISEPGRYGYTF.

This clone was recorded a few times. The chain employs TRBV4-3 and TRBJ1-6; D remains ambiguous. Germline lookup yields CDR1 LGHNA and CDR2 YSLEER. The CDR3 totals 15 residues. Trimming removed 1 base from V and 7 bases from J, with 11 bases in between. This chain's CDR3 is CASSQGWTENSPLHF. CDR3 in DNA: TGCGCCAGCAGCCAAGGATGGACGGAGAATTCACCCCTCCACTTT.

This clone was recorded a few times. V and J are TRBV14 and TRBJ2-7; no definite D call. Germline-derived CDR1 and CDR2 are SGHDN and FVKESK. Trimming took off 4 bases at V and 3 bases at J, with 10 bases between the two ends. This CDR3 region has 13 residues. This CDR3 reads CASSPRGDYEQYF. The CDR3 DNA reads TGTGCCAGCAGCCCTCGAGGAGACTACGAGCAGTACTTC. The full variable domain, its missing parts supplied by reference TRBV14 and TRBJ2-7, is EAGVTQFPSHSVIEKGQTVTLRCDPISGHDNLYWYRRVMGKEIKFLLHFVKESKQDESGMPNNRFLAERTGGTYSTLKVQPAELEDSGVYFCASSPRGDYEQYFGPGTRLTVT.

This chain links TRBV2 with TRBJ1-1; no firm D call. CDR3 length: 13 amino acids. The V gene lost 6 bases and the J gene lost 7 bases, with 15 bases spanning the gap. Per the germline V gene, CDR1 is SNHLY and CDR2 is FYNNEI. CDR3 sequence: CASRSSAAVEAFF. The CDR3 nucleotides are TGTGCCAGCAGAAGCTCTGCAGCGGTTGAAGCTTTCTTT.

The V gene is TRBV15, the J gene TRBJ2-7, with D possibly matching TRBD2 (5 bases). Trimming removed 3 bases from V and 0 bases from J, with 6 bases in between. Germline assignment: CDR1 LNHNV and CDR2 YYDKDF (reference sequence). CDR3 length: 13 amino acids. The CDR3 region is CATSSGDSYEQYF. DNA of the CDR3: TGTGCCACCAGCAGCGGGGACTCCTACGAGCAGTACTTC.

The chain combines TRBV30 with TRBJ1-1; no firm D call. The germline V gene has CDR1 GTSNPN and CDR2 SVGIG (reference sequence). Trimming left V 4 bases short and J 2 bases short, with 8 bases between. This CDR3 has 12 residues. The CDR3 nucleotides are TGTGCCTGGACGCCAGGAAACACTGAAGCTTTCTTT. Amino acids: CAWTPGNTEAFF. The full variable domain, with the rest looked up from reference TRBV30 and TRBJ1-1, is SQTIHQWPATLVQPVGSPLSLECTVEGTSNPNLYWYRQAAGRGLQLLFYSVGIGQISSEVPQNLSASRPQDRQFILSSKKLLLSDSGFYLCAWTPGNTEAFFGQGTRLTVV.

The chain carries TRBV5-1 and TRBJ1-2, with D perhaps TRBD1 (6 bases). Trimming took 0 bases from V and 8 from J, leaving 11 bases between them. Germline V gene lookup returns CDR1 SGHRS and CDR2 YFSETQ. This CDR3 is 13 amino acids long. The CDR3 region is CASSLAGGRGYTF. CDR3 bases: TGCGCCAGCAGCTTGGCCGGGGGGCGAGGCTACACCTTC.

The CDR3 spells CASSGLGGNTGELFF. The CDR3, as DNA: TGTGCCAGCAGTGGTCTAGGGGGTAATACCGGGGAGCTGTTTTTT. V gene TRBV2 combines with J gene TRBJ2-2; D may be TRBD1 (6 bases). In germline, CDR1 is SNHLY, CDR2 FYNNEI. With 4 bases removed from V and 5 bases from J, the gap between germline ends came to 14 bases. The CDR3 spans 15 residues.

The gene calls are TRBV7-9 and TRBJ1-1, with D possibly being TRBD1 (5 bases). The CDR3 is made up of 13 amino acids. Germline V gene sequence: CDR1 SEHNR, CDR2 FQNEAQ (reference sequence). The V end lost 8 bases, the J end lost 4 bases, and 14 bases lay between the germline ends. CDR3 protein: CASGGGSITEAFF. The CDR3 DNA reads TGTGCCAGCGGCGGGGGGTCGATCACTGAAGCTTTCTTT.

J is TRBJ1-1 and V is TRBV7-9; D remains unclear. In germline, CDR1 is SEHNR, CDR2 FQNEAQ (reference sequence). With 2 bases removed from V and 5 bases from J, the gap between germline ends came to 9 bases. The CDR3 runs 13 residues. The CDR3 bases are TGTGCCAGCAGCTTACAAGGAATGACTGAAGCTTTCTTT. Its protein is CASSLQGMTEAFF.

The chain links TRBV12-5 to TRBJ1-6, with D unresolved. The V end lost 8 bases, the J end lost 9 bases, and 14 bases lay between the germline ends. The CDR3 totals 13 residues. Germline loops: CDR1 LGHNT, CDR2 FRNRAP. This CDR3 reads CASLGEGSSPLHF. As DNA, the CDR3 is TGTGCTAGTTTGGGTGAGGGTTCTTCACCCCTCCACTTT.

The V call is TRBV29-1, the J call TRBJ2-7; tentatively, D is TRBD1 (5 bases). Germline V gene data show CDR1 as SQVTM and CDR2 as ANQGSEA. V shed 1 base and J shed 3 bases, with 7 bases lying between them. The CDR3 is 12 amino acids. The CDR3 spells CSVEGQSYEQYF. Here the CDR3 DNA reads TGCAGCGTTGAAGGACAGAGCTACGAGCAGTACTTC.

This clone was detected a few times. Mismatch with germline at one junction end may stem from a read error. This chain uses TRBV7-7 with TRBJ2-5; D may be TRBD1 (6 bases). This CDR3 region has 13 residues. In germline, CDR1 is SSHAT, CDR2 FNYEAQ (reference sequence). The chain's CDR3 is CASSPGVLQTQYF. The CDR3 DNA follows: TGTGCTAGCAGTCCAGGGGTTCTGCAGACCCAGTACTTC.

This clone has more than one count but fewer than ten. A single base separates this from a much larger clone, so it may be a read error. The identical CDR3 is also encoded by other nucleotide sequences in the sample. The chain joins TRBV9 to TRBJ2-1; 12 bases agree with TRBD2. Germline V gene data show CDR1 as SGDLS and CDR2 as YYNGEE. V shed 4 bases and J 7 bases; nucleotides not matched to a gene: 6. The CDR3 contains 15 residues. CDR3 loop: CASSPPLAGGNEQFF. CDR3 nucleotide sequence: TGTGCCAGCAGCCCGCCTCTAGCGGGAGGGAATGAGCAGTTCTTC. The whole variable domain, remainder taken from reference TRBV9 and TRBJ2-1, is DSGVTQTPKHLITATGQRVTLRCSPRSGDLSVYWYQQSLDQGLQFLIQYYNGEERAKGNILERFSAQQFPDLHSELNLSSLELGDSALYFCASSPPLAGGNEQFFGPGTRLTVL.